This T cell receptor beta chain was captured by sequencing in a study of beta chain features in type 1 diabetes. At the level of the study: The patients were much like the healthy donors in age, gender and cell yields. Study-level results: Cells expressing TCR highly could be over-represented by cDNA sequencing. For Type 1 diabetes patients, all four CD4+ subsets carried TCRB CDR3s that were moderately but significantly shorter.

Sequencing targeted expressed TCRB transcripts, as all isolated RNA had been reverse transcribed. Profiled with immunoSEQ multiplex PCR; TCRdb holds only in-frame clones, not every one. Among hundreds of thousands of clones, 11% to 15% were seen once, and the ten largest hold approximately 0.039%. Concerning this clone itself: The antigen is not known.

Germline V gene sequence: CDR1 LNHDA, CDR2 SQIVND (reference sequence). V gave up 1 base and J gave up 2 bases, with 8 bases separating them. The CDR3 has 14 amino acids. Without exception, sorted populations had purity beyond 95%. This rearrangement joins TRBV19 to TRBJ1-2; no reliable D call. Sample: naive CD4+ T cells from blood. This receptor was obtained from a man aged 18-30 years with type 1 diabetes. The CDR3 loop is CASSIAQLNYGYTF. In DNA form, the CDR3 reads TGTGCCAGTAGTATAGCACAGCTAAACTATGGCTACACCTTC.